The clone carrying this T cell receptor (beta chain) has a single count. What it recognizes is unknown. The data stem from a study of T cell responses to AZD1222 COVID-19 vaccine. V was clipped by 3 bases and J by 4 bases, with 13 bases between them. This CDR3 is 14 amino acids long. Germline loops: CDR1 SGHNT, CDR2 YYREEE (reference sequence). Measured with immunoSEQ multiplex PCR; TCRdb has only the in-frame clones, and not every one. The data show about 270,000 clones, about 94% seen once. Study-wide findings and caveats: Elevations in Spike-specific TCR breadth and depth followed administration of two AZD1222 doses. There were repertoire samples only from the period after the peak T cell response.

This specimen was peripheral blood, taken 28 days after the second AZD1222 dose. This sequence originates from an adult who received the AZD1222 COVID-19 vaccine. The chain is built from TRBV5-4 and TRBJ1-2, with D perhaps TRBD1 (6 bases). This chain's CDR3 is CASSSRGTVYGYTF. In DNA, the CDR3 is TGTGCCAGCAGCTCCAGGGGAACGGTCTATGGCTACACCTTC.